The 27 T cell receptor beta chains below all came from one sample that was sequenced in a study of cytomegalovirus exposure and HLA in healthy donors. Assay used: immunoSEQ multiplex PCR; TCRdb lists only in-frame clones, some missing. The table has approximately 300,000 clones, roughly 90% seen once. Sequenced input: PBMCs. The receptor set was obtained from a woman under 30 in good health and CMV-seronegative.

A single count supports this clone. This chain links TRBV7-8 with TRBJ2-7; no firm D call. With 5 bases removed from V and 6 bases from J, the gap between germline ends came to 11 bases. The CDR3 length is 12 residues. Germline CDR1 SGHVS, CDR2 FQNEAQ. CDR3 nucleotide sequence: TGTGCCAGCAGCCCAGATCTTCCCGAGCAGTACTTC. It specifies CASSPDLPEQYF. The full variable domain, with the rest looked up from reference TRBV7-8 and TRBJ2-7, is GAGVSQSPRYKVAKRGQDVALRCDPISGHVSLFWYQQALGQGPEFLTYFQNEAQLDKSGLPSDRFFAERPEGSVSTLKIQRTQQEDSAVYLCASSPDLPEQYFGPGTRLTVT.

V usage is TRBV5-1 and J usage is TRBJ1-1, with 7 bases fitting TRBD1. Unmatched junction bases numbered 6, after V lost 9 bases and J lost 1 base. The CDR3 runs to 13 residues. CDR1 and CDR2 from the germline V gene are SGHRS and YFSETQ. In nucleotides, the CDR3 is TGCGCCACTAGGGACAGCCCGAACACTGAAGCTTTCTTT. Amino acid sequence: CATRDSPNTEAFF.

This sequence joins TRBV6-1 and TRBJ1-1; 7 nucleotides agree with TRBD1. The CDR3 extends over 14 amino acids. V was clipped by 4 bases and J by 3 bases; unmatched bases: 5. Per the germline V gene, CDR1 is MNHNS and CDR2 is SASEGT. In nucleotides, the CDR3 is TGTGCCAGCAGTGTCGCCAGGGGGTACACTGAAGCTTTCTTT. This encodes CASSVARGYTEAFF.

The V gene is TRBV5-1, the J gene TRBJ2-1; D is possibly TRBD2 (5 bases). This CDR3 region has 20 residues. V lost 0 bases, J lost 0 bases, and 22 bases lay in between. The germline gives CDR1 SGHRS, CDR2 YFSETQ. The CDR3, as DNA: TGCGCCAGCAGCTTGGTGAGGTTCTCGCGGGCAGACACCTCCTACAATGAGCAGTTCTTC. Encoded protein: CASSLVRFSRADTSYNEQFF.

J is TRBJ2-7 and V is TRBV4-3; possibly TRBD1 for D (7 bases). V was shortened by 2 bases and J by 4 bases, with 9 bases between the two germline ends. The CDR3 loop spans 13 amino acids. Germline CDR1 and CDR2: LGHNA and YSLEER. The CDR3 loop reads CASSQQGGYEQYF. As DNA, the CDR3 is TGCGCCAGCAGCCAACAGGGGGGATACGAGCAGTACTTC.

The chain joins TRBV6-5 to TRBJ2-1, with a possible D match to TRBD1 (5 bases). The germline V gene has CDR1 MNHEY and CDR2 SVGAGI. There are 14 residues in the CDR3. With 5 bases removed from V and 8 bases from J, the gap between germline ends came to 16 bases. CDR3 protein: CASSNRWQGDEQFF. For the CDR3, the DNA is TGTGCCAGCAGTAACAGGTGGCAAGGGGATGAGCAGTTCTTC.

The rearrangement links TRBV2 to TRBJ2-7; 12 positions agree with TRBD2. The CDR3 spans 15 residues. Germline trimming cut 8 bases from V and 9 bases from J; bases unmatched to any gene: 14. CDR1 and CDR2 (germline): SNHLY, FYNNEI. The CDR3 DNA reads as TGTGCCAGCTCCCCCTCACTAGCGGGAGGCCGGGGGCAGTACTTC. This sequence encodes CASSPSLAGGRGQYF.

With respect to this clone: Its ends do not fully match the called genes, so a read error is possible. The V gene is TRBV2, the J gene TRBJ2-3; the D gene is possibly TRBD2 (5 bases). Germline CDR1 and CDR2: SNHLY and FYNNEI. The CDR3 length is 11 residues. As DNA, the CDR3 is TGTGCCAGCACACCCGGACTCCCCCTTGATTTT. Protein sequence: CASTPGLPLDF.

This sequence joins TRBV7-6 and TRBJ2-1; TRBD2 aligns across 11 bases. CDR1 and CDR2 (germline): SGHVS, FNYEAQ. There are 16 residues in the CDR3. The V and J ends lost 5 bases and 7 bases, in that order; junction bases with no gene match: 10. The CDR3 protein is CASSKLAGEEGNEQFF. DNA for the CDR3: TGTGCCAGCAGCAAACTAGCGGGAGAGGAGGGTAATGAGCAGTTCTTC.

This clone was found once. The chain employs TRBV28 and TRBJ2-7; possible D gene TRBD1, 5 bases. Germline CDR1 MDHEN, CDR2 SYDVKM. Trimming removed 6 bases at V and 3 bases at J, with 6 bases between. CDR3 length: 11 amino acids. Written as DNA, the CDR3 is TGTGCCAGCAGACAGGACTACGAGCAGTACTTC. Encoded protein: CASRQDYEQYF.

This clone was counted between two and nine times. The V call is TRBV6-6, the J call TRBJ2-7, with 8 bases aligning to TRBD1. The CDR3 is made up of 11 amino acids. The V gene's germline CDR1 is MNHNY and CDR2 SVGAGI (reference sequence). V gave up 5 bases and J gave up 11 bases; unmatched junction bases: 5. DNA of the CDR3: TGTGCCAGCAGTCTGGACAGGGTAGAGTACTTC. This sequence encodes CASSLDRVEYF.

CDR3: CASKWAGVRTEQYF. The CDR3 DNA is TGTGCCAGCAAGTGGGCGGGAGTACGGACCGAGCAGTACTTC. The V gene is TRBV28, the J gene TRBJ2-7; 7 bases match TRBD2. From germline, CDR1 is MDHEN and CDR2 SYDVKM. V lost 7 bases and J lost 6; bases outside the gene matches: 12. This CDR3 is 14 amino acids long.

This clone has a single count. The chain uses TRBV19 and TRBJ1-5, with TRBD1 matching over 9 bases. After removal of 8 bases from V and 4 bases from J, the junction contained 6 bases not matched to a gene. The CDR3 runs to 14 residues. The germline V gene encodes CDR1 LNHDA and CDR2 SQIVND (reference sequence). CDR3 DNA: TGTGCCAGTGAACAGGGGGCGGGAAATCAGCCCCAGCATTTT. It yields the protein CASEQGAGNQPQHF.

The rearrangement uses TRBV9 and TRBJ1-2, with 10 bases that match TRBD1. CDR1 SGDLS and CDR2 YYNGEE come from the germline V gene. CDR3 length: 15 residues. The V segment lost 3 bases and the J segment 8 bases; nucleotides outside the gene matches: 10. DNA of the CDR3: TGTGCCAGCAGCGAAGACAGGGGGCGATCATTAGGCTACACCTTC. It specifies CASSEDRGRSLGYTF.

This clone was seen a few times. The CDR3 protein is CASSTPTSGRGEQYF. DNA for the CDR3: TGTGCCAGCAGTACTCCGACTAGCGGGCGGGGTGAGCAGTACTTC. This chain uses TRBV6-5 with TRBJ2-7; TRBD2 matches at 10 bases. The CDR3 is made up of 15 amino acids. V trimming: 5 bases; J trimming: 7 bases; junction bases outside the gene matches: 11. The germline V gene encodes CDR1 MNHEY and CDR2 SVGAGI.

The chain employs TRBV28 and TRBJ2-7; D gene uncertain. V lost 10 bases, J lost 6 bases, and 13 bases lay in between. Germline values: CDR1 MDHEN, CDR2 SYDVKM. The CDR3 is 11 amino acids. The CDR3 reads CAILGVAEQYF. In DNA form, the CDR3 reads TGTGCCATCCTTGGAGTAGCCGAGCAGTACTTC.

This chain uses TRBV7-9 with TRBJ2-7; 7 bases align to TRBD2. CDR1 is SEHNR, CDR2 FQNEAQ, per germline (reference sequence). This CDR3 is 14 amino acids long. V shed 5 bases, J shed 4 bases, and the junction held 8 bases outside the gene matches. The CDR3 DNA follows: TGTGCCAGCAGCCCCGGGACTAAAGGGTACGAGCAGTACTTC. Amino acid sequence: CASSPGTKGYEQYF.

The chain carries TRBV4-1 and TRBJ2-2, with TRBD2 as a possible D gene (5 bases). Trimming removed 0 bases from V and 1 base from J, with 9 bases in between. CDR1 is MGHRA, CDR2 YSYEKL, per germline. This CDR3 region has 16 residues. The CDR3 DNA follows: TGCGCCAGCAGCCAAGAGTCTGCGGGGAACACCGGGGAGCTGTTTTTT. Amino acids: CASSQESAGNTGELFF.

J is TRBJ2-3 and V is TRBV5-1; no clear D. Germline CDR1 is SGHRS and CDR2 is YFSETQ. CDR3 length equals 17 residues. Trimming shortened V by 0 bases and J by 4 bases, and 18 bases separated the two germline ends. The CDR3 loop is CASSLDGSRIEADTQYF. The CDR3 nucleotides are TGCGCCAGCAGCTTGGACGGTTCGCGGATAGAGGCAGATACGCAGTATTTT.

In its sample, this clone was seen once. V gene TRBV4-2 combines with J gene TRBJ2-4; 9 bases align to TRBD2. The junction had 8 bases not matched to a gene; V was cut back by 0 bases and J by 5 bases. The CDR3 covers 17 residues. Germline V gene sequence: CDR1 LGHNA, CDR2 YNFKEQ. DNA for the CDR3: TGTGCCAGCAGCCAAGATAGGCTAGCGGGACTTCAAAACATTCAGTACTTC. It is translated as CASSQDRLAGLQNIQYF.

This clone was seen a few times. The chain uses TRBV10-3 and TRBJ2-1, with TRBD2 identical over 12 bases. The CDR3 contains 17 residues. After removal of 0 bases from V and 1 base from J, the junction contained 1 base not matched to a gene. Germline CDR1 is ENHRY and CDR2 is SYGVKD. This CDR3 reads CAISESTSGSSYNEQFF. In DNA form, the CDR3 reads TGTGCCATCAGTGAGTCGACTAGCGGGAGTTCCTACAATGAGCAGTTCTTC.

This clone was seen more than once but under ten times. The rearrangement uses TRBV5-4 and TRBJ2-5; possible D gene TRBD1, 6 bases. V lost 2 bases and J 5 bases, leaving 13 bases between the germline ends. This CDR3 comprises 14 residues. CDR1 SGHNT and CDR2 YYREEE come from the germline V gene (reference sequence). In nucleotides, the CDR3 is TGTGCCAGCAGCTTTAAAGGGGGTGAGGAGACCCAGTACTTC. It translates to CASSFKGGEETQYF.

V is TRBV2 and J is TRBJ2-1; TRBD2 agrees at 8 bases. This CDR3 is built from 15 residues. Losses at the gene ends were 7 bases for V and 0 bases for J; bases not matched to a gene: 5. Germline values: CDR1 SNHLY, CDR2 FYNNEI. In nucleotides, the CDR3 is TGTGCCAGCACGTGGAGCGGGAGCTCCTACAATGAGCAGTTCTTC. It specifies CASTWSGSSYNEQFF.

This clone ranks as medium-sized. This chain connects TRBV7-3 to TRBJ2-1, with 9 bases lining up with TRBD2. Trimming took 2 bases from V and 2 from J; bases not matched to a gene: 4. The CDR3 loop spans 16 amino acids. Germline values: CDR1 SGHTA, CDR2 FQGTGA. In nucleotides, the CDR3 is TGTGCCAGCAGCTTACAGGCTAGCGGGACCTACAATGAGCAGTTCTTC. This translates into CASSLQASGTYNEQFF.

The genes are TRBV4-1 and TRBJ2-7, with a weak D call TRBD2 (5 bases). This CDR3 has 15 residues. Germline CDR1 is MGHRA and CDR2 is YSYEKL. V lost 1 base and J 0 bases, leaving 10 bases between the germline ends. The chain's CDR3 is CASSQVEGPSYEQYF. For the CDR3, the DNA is TGCGCCAGCAGCCAAGTAGAGGGCCCCTCCTACGAGCAGTACTTC.

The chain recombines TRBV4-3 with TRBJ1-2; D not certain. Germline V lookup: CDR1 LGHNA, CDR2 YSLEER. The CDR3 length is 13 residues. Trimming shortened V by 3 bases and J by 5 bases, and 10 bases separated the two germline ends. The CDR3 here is CASSQSGGYGYTF. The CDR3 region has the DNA TGCGCCAGCAGCCAGTCCGGCGGTTATGGCTACACCTTC.

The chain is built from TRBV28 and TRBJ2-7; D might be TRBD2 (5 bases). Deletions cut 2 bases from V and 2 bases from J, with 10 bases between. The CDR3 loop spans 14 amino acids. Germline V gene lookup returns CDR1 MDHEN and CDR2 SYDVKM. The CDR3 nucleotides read TGTGCCAGCAGTTTACTGCGGGCCCCCTACGAGCAGTACTTC. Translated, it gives CASSLLRAPYEQYF. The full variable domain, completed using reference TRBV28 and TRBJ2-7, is DVKVTQSSRYLVKRTGEKVFLECVQDMDHENMFWYRQDPGLGLRLIYFSYDVKMKEKGDIPEGYSVSREKKERFSLILESASTNQTSMYLCASSLLRAPYEQYFGPGTRLTVT.